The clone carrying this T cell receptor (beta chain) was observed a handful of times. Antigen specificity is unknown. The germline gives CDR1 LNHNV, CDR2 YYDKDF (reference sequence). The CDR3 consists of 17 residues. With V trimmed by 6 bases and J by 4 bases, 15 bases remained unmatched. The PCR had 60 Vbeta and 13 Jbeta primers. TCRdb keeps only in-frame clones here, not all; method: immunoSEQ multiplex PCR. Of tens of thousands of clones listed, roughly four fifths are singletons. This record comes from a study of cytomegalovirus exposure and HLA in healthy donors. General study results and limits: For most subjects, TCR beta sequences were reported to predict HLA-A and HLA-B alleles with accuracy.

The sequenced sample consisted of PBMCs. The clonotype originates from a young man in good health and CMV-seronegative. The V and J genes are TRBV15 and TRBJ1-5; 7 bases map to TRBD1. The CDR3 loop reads CATRPKQGSIPNQPQHF. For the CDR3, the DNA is TGTGCCACCAGACCGAAACAGGGGTCAATTCCAAATCAGCCCCAGCATTTT.